This T cell receptor (beta chain) emerged from a study of cytomegalovirus exposure and HLA in healthy donors. General observations from the study: Rare sequences made up most TCRs, while some public TCRs were found in many donors. There was a cluster of highly shared sequence variants that was likely a sequencing artifact. In a later analysis, donors in an Asian-associated ancestry cluster reportedly had fewer N-insertions in productive TCRs than the cohort mean.

About this clone: Its antigen is still unknown.

In nominal health when sampled, donors likely had unrecorded immune exposures nonetheless. The CDR3 sequence is 14 residues long. The V gene's germline CDR1 is SGHTA and CDR2 FQGTGA. The germline V and J ends were trimmed by 5 bases and 0 bases, with 8 bases remaining between them. The PCR was carried out with 60 Vbeta primers and 13 Jbeta primers. This table comes from immunoSEQ multiplex PCR, and its TCRdb copy is limited to in-frame clones, with some not included. The profile shows more than 100,000 clones, 77% of them singletons. The chain is built from TRBV7-3 and TRBJ1-3, with D hard to call. Input material: PBMCs. The receptor was derived from a woman aged 40 to 49 in good health and CMV-seronegative. CDR3 in amino acids: CASSPGPSGNTIYF. CDR3 coding DNA: TGTGCCAGCAGCCCAGGTCCCTCTGGAAACACCATATATTTT.